What follows are 32 T cell receptor beta chains derived from one specimen sequenced in a study of OX40 agonist ivuxolimab in advanced cancers. Sequencing used immunoSEQ multiplex PCR; TCRdb keeps in-frame clones, though not all of them. Among some 140,000 clones listed, about nine tenths were seen once. Sequencing used CD4+ or CD8+ T cells sorted from blood, obtained in a trial of the OX40 agonist ivuxolimab. The source of these receptors is an adult with an advanced solid tumor such as melanoma, head and neck, liver or kidney cancer.

The gene calls are TRBV19 and TRBJ1-1; tentative D call: TRBD1 (5 bases). The CDR3 loop spans 15 amino acids. Trimming removed 3 bases from V and 5 bases from J, with 16 bases in between. Germline CDR1 LNHDA, CDR2 SQIVND (reference sequence). The CDR3 nucleotides are TGTGCCAGTAGTATTCCGCAGGGACGAAGGACTGAAGCTTTCTTT. The encoded protein is CASSIPQGRRTEAFF.

This clone has only one observation. The rearrangement uses TRBV12-5 and TRBJ2-5; maybe TRBD2 (6 bases). The CDR3 consists of 15 residues. Trimming took off 1 base at V and 2 bases at J, with 11 bases between the two ends. Germline CDR1 is LGHNT and CDR2 is FRNRAP. The CDR3 loop is CASGLGLAMQETQYF. The CDR3 DNA is TGTGCTAGTGGTTTGGGCCTAGCGATGCAAGAGACCCAGTACTTC.

The rearrangement uses TRBV5-4 and TRBJ2-3, with D uncertain. From germline, CDR1 is SGHNT and CDR2 YYREEE (reference sequence). V was cut by 2 bases and J by 0 bases, with 10 bases left in between. The CDR3 is 15 amino acids. CDR3 bases: TGTGCCAGCAGCTTTGGACGGCCAAGCACAGATACGCAGTATTTT. It encodes CASSFGRPSTDTQYF.

The chain has TRBV19 and TRBJ1-1, with 10 bases lining up with TRBD1. This CDR3 is built from 15 residues. Germline-derived CDR1 and CDR2 are LNHDA and SQIVND (reference sequence). Losses at the gene ends were 4 bases for V and 2 bases for J; bases not matched to a gene: 4. CDR3 loop: CASSTVTGGNTEAFF. The CDR3 DNA is TGTGCCAGTAGTACCGTGACAGGGGGCAACACTGAAGCTTTCTTT.

The chain employs TRBV18 and TRBJ2-7; TRBD2 might be the D (6 bases). The CDR3 loop spans 12 amino acids. V shed 7 bases and J shed 7 bases, with 14 bases lying between them. Per the germline V gene, CDR1 is KGHSH and CDR2 is LQKENI. The DNA for the CDR3 is TGTGCCAGCTACGGGGACTTGGGTGAGCAGTACTTC. Protein sequence: CASYGDLGEQYF. Complete variable domain (other parts from reference TRBV18 and TRBJ2-7): NAGVMQNPRHLVRRRGQEARLRCSPMKGHSHVYWYRQLPEEGLKFMVYLQKENIIDESGMPKERFSAEFPKEGPSILRIQQVVRGDSAAYFCASYGDLGEQYFGPGTRLTVT.

Relative to its sample, this clone is medium-sized. V gene TRBV7-9 combines with J gene TRBJ2-1, with 8 positions matching TRBD2. CDR1 and CDR2 (germline): SEHNR, FQNEAQ (reference sequence). V lost 4 bases to trimming and J lost 4 bases; unmatched junction nucleotides: 3. The CDR3 sequence is 14 residues long. The CDR3 is CASSSSGFYNEQFF. The CDR3 DNA is TGTGCCAGCAGCTCTAGCGGGTTTTACAATGAGCAGTTCTTC.

This clone has a handful of counts. This chain connects TRBV30 to TRBJ1-2; D call uncertain. The V and J ends lost 2 bases and 4 bases respectively, with 5 bases between them. The CDR3 is made up of 11 amino acids. The germline V gene encodes CDR1 GTSNPN and CDR2 SVGIG (reference sequence). The CDR3 nucleotides are TGTGCCTGGAGTACCTCCTATGGCTACACCTTC. Protein: CAWSTSYGYTF.

The chain has TRBV9 and TRBJ2-3; D not resolved. Per germline, CDR1 SGDLS and CDR2 YYNGEE. V was cut by 0 bases and J by 3 bases, with 17 bases left in between. This CDR3 contains 17 residues. The CDR3 bases are TGTGCCAGCAGCGTAGAAGGAAACTCCGTGGGAACAGATACGCAGTATTTT. Protein product: CASSVEGNSVGTDTQYF.

A single count supports this clone. The V gene is TRBV19, the J gene TRBJ1-1; D unclear. The germline V gene has CDR1 LNHDA and CDR2 SQIVND (reference sequence). Between the trimmed V and J ends, which lost 9 bases and 0 bases, there was a span of 20 bases. The CDR3 contains 16 residues. CDR3 sequence: CARTSTDLTMNTEAFF. CDR3 in DNA: TGTGCCAGAACCTCCACGGACCTCACGATGAACACTGAAGCTTTCTTT.

The chain joins TRBV6-5 to TRBJ2-1; 10 bases agree with TRBD2. The germline gives CDR1 MNHEY, CDR2 SVGAGI. The trim removed 0 bases at V and 7 bases at J, leaving 6 bases unmatched. The CDR3 has 16 residues. CDR3 DNA sequence: TGTGCCAGCAGTTACTCGCGCACTAGCGGGACGAATGAGCAGTTCTTC. Its translation is CASSYSRTSGTNEQFF.

The chain recombines TRBV19 with TRBJ2-3; 13 bases fit TRBD2. With 6 bases clipped from V and 5 bases from J, the junction kept 8 bases outside the gene matches. This CDR3 region has 16 residues. From germline, CDR1 is LNHDA and CDR2 SQIVND (reference sequence). The CDR3 DNA reads as TGTGCCAGTAGCAGAGGGACTAGCGGGGAGGGAGATACGCAGTATTTT. Amino acid sequence: CASSRGTSGEGDTQYF. The complete variable domain, with remaining parts taken from reference TRBV19 and TRBJ2-3, reads DGGITQSPKYLFRKEGQNVTLSCEQNLNHDAMYWYRQDPGQGLRLIYYSQIVNDFQKGDIAEGYSVSREKKESFPLTVTSAQKNPTAFYLCASSRGTSGEGDTQYFGPGTRLTVL.

This clone has only one observation. The chain uses TRBV6-6 and TRBJ1-1, with D unresolved. The CDR3 spans 15 residues. Trimming removed 6 bases from V and 0 bases from J, with 14 bases in between. Germline CDR1 and CDR2: MNHNY and SVGAGI (reference sequence). The CDR3 coding sequence is TGTGCCAGCAGACCGCCCAGGTCCGTGAACACTGAAGCTTTCTTT. Translating gives CASRPPRSVNTEAFF.

The genes are TRBV27 and TRBJ1-1; D remains unclear. This CDR3 comprises 13 residues. Germline CDR1 and CDR2: MNHEY and SMNVEV (reference sequence). V lost 5 bases to trimming and J lost 6 bases, with 13 bases between them. Here the CDR3 reads CASSPRREAEAFF. DNA for the CDR3: TGTGCCAGCAGTCCCCGTAGGGAAGCTGAAGCTTTCTTT.

The V gene is TRBV14, the J gene TRBJ2-3; 9 bases are shared with TRBD2. Germline trimming cut 4 bases from V and 6 bases from J; bases unmatched to any gene: 5. Germline V gene lookup returns CDR1 SGHDN and CDR2 FVKESK. The CDR3 contains 14 residues. CDR3 sequence reads: CASSPAGGGDTQYF. CDR3 DNA: TGTGCCAGCAGCCCAGCGGGAGGTGGGGATACGCAGTATTTT.

The V and J genes are TRBV2 and TRBJ1-2; tentative D call: TRBD1 (6 bases). CDR1 is SNHLY, CDR2 FYNNEI, per germline. V gave up 6 bases and J gave up 8 bases, with 16 bases separating them. This CDR3 has 13 amino acids. The CDR3 sequence is CASSVGQLGGYTF. Here the CDR3 DNA reads TGTGCCAGCAGCGTCGGACAGCTGGGAGGCTACACCTTC.

J is TRBJ2-3 and V is TRBV9, with TRBD1 identical over 7 bases. The CDR3 covers 15 residues. CDR1 and CDR2 from the germline V gene are SGDLS and YYNGEE. With 3 bases clipped from V and 1 base from J, the junction kept 5 bases outside the gene matches. The CDR3 bases are TGTGCCAGCAGCGCGCGACAGGGAGGCACAGATACGCAGTATTTT. Translated, it gives CASSARQGGTDTQYF.

The V call is TRBV7-8, the J call TRBJ1-2, with unresolved D. Trimming pared 1 base from V and 5 bases from J, leaving 11 bases between. Germline assignment: CDR1 SGHVS and CDR2 FQNEAQ. The CDR3 covers 14 residues. The chain's CDR3 is CASSLGADLYGYTF. CDR3 in DNA: TGTGCCAGCAGCTTAGGGGCGGACCTTTATGGCTACACCTTC. The variable domain in full, with the rest retrieved from reference TRBV7-8 and TRBJ1-2, is GAGVSQSPRYKVAKRGQDVALRCDPISGHVSLFWYQQALGQGPEFLTYFQNEAQLDKSGLPSDRFFAERPEGSVSTLKIQRTQQEDSAVYLCASSLGADLYGYTFGSGTRLTVV.

Comments on this clone: The sample has other DNA sequences that encode this CDR3 too. The V call is TRBV7-2, the J call TRBJ2-1; D gene unclear. The CDR3 extends over 13 amino acids. Between the trimmed V and J ends, which lost 2 bases and 4 bases, there was a span of 6 bases. Germline V lookup: CDR1 SGHTA, CDR2 FQGNSA. In DNA form, the CDR3 reads TGTGCCAGCAGCTTAAGCAGTTACAATGAGCAGTTCTTC. The encoded protein is CASSLSSYNEQFF.

The chain recombines TRBV10-2 with TRBJ2-3; unclear D gene. V dropped 4 bases and J dropped 6 bases, with 8 bases sitting between them. This CDR3 has 12 residues. CDR1 WSHSY and CDR2 SAAADI come from the germline V gene. CDR3 region: CASSVEADTQYF. Here the CDR3 DNA reads TGCGCCAGCAGTGTCGAGGCTGATACGCAGTATTTT.

The chain couples TRBV6-5 to TRBJ1-1; tentative D call: TRBD1 (6 bases). This CDR3 has 13 residues. Germline V gene lookup returns CDR1 MNHEY and CDR2 SVGAGI. Trimming removed 2 bases at V and 3 bases at J, with 7 bases between. The CDR3 coding sequence is TGTGCCAGCAGTTACAACAGGGACACTGAAGCTTTCTTT. It translates to CASSYNRDTEAFF.

V is TRBV5-1 and J is TRBJ2-7; perhaps D is TRBD1 or TRBD2 (5 bases each). This CDR3 comprises 15 residues. Germline-derived CDR1 and CDR2 are SGHRS and YFSETQ. Trimming removed 6 bases from V and 2 bases from J, with 18 bases in between. Here the CDR3 reads CASTRDVPGPYEQYF. For the CDR3, the DNA is TGCGCCAGCACTCGGGACGTCCCCGGGCCCTACGAGCAGTACTTC.

This rearrangement joins TRBV6-5 to TRBJ2-5, with D possibly being TRBD1 (5 bases). Per germline, CDR1 MNHEY and CDR2 SVGAGI. V lost 5 bases, J lost 2 bases, and 9 bases lay in between. CDR3 length: 13 amino acids. CDR3 DNA: TGTGCCAGCAGTCAACAGGCACAAGAGACCCAGTACTTC. Amino acids: CASSQQAQETQYF.

V and J are TRBV11-1 and TRBJ1-1; TRBD1 is a possible D gene (5 bases). Per the germline V gene, CDR1 is SGHAT and CDR2 is FQDESV (reference sequence). With 5 bases removed from V and 11 bases from J, the gap between germline ends came to 12 bases. The CDR3 runs 11 residues. CDR3 DNA: TGTGCCAGCAGCACCCAGGGAGTCGCTTTCTTT. Amino acid sequence: CASSTQGVAFF.

J is TRBJ2-7 and V is TRBV10-1; 10 bases align to TRBD1. Trimming cost V 6 bases and J 5 bases; bases outside gene matches: 7. This CDR3 region has 14 residues. Germline CDR1 is WNHNN and CDR2 is SYGVQD (reference sequence). This CDR3 reads CASSSGQGVNEQYF. The CDR3 bases are TGCGCCAGCAGCTCAGGACAGGGGGTCAACGAGCAGTACTTC.

V is TRBV19 and J is TRBJ2-7, with 7 bases matching TRBD2. CDR3 length: 16 amino acids. V lost 4 bases to trimming and J lost 3 bases; unmatched junction nucleotides: 12. Germline V gives CDR1 LNHDA, CDR2 SQIVND (reference sequence). CDR3 nucleotides: TGTGCCAGTAGTACCCCCCGAGGCGGGAGTGGCTACGAGCAGTACTTC. Protein sequence: CASSTPRGGSGYEQYF. Variable domain in full (rest from reference TRBV19 and TRBJ2-7): DGGITQSPKYLFRKEGQNVTLSCEQNLNHDAMYWYRQDPGQGLRLIYYSQIVNDFQKGDIAEGYSVSREKKESFPLTVTSAQKNPTAFYLCASSTPRGGSGYEQYFGPGTRLTVT.

V is TRBV5-6 and J is TRBJ1-2; the match to TRBD1 covers 8 bases. CDR3 length equals 15 residues. The J segment lost 6 bases and the V segment lost 0 bases, leaving 7 bases of the junction unmatched. From germline, CDR1 is SGHDT and CDR2 YYEEEE. The CDR3 spells CASSLGQGAQDGYTF. In DNA form, the CDR3 reads TGTGCCAGCAGCTTGGGCCAGGGGGCGCAGGATGGCTACACCTTC.

The rearrangement uses TRBV29-1 and TRBJ2-7, with D tentatively TRBD1 (6 bases). There are 12 residues in the CDR3. V was cut by 3 bases and J by 1 base, with 7 bases left in between. The germline V gene has CDR1 SQVTM and CDR2 ANQGSEA. In nucleotides, the CDR3 is TGCAGCGTTGACAGGGGATCCTACGAGCAGTACTTC. This sequence encodes CSVDRGSYEQYF.

V usage is TRBV11-3 and J usage is TRBJ2-7, with D perhaps TRBD2 (6 bases). CDR3 length equals 14 residues. The germline V gene has CDR1 SGHNT and CDR2 YENEEA. V was shortened by 3 bases and J by 0 bases, with 9 bases between the two germline ends. The CDR3 is CASSFGGNSYEQYF. The CDR3 nucleotides read TGTGCCAGCAGCTTCGGCGGGAACTCCTACGAGCAGTACTTC. The full variable domain, rest sourced from reference TRBV11-3 and TRBJ2-7, is EAGVVQSPRYKIIEKKQPVAFWCNPISGHNTLYWYLQNLGQGPELLIRYENEEAVDDSQLPKDRFSAERLKGVDSTLKIQPAELGDSAVYLCASSFGGNSYEQYFGPGTRLTVT.

The chain carries TRBV10-3 and TRBJ1-1; TRBD1 might be the D (5 bases). Per germline, CDR1 ENHRY and CDR2 SYGVKD. Trimming pared 3 bases from V and 4 bases from J, leaving 18 bases between. CDR3 size: 16 residues. The CDR3 sequence is CAISDSRGGLVTEAFF. CDR3 DNA: TGTGCCATCAGTGACTCACGCGGGGGACTCGTCACTGAAGCTTTCTTT.

A few counts support this clone. The V and J genes are TRBV20-1 and TRBJ1-5; the D is unclear. The V end lost 3 bases, the J end lost 5 bases, and 5 bases lay between the germline ends. There are 11 residues in the CDR3. The germline V gene encodes CDR1 DFQATT and CDR2 SNEGSKA (reference sequence). The CDR3 coding sequence is TGCAGTGCTAGGGTGGATCAGCCCCAGCATTTT. Translated, it gives CSARVDQPQHF.

V and J are TRBV11-2 and TRBJ2-7; 13 positions agree with TRBD2. The junction had 4 bases not matched to a gene; V was cut back by 8 bases and J by 0 bases. Germline lookup yields CDR1 SGHAT and CDR2 FQNNGV. The CDR3 has 15 residues. DNA of the CDR3: TGTGCCAGCCAGGGACTAGCGGGAAACTCCTACGAGCAGTACTTC. Translating gives CASQGLAGNSYEQYF.

This clone was detected only once. The chain couples TRBV5-1 to TRBJ1-3; unclear D gene. The CDR3 totals 15 residues. Trimming cost V 0 bases and J 2 bases, with 9 bases left between them. The germline V gene encodes CDR1 SGHRS and CDR2 YFSETQ. CDR3 DNA: TGCGCCAGCAGCTTGGCCACGGGAACTGGAAACACCATATATTTT. It translates to CASSLATGTGNTIYF.